A selection of T cell receptor beta chains follows, all from one sample in a study of blood T cell repertoires in COVID-19. Assay: immunoSEQ multiplex PCR; the TCRdb copy retains only in-frame clones and omits some. The table includes about 89,000 clones, more than 60% detected once. Sequencing was carried out using peripheral blood. These receptors were taken from a human donor in a cohort sampled during active COVID-19. Each CDR3 is given with its conserved first and last residue. A D gene is named only where the DNA matches it firmly. Clone size is not always given. Where it is, it says once, few, many or a class for expanded clones.

D gene	V gene	clone size	J gene	CDR3 DNA	CDR3 protein
NA	TRBV6-2/TRBV6-3	NA	TRBJ2-7	TGTGCCAGCAGCCTTACTAGGCTCCTCCCCTATTCGGAGCAGTACTTC	CASSLTRLLPYSEQYF
TRBD2	TRBV2	NA	TRBJ2-1	TGTGCCAGCAGTGACGCGGGAGCAAGTCGCAATGAGCAGTTCTTC	CASSDAGASRNEQFF
TRBD2	TRBV5-1	NA	TRBJ2-1	TGCGCCAGCAGCTTGGGCAGCGGGAGTGTCAATGAGCAGTTCTTC	CASSLGSGSVNEQFF
NA	TRBV28	NA	TRBJ2-3	TGTGCCAGCAGTTTAGGGTACAGGAAAATCACAGATACGCAGTATTTT	CASSLGYRKITDTQYF
NA	TRBV5-5	NA	TRBJ2-1	TGTGCCAGCAGCTTGGTAGCAGCCTACAATGAGCAGTTCTTC	CASSLVAAYNEQFF
NA	TRBV27	NA	TRBJ1-2	TGTGCCAGCACCCCTACAGGGCCTAGGAGTGGCTACACCTTC	CASTPTGPRSGYTF
TRBD2	TRBV29-1	once	TRBJ2-7	TGCAGCGTTGTGGGTAGCGGGAGGGCCTTCAACGAGCAGTACTTC	CSVVGSGRAFNEQYF
TRBD1	TRBV6-5	few	TRBJ1-6	TGTGCCAGCGGACAGGGAAGTTCACCCCTCCACTTT	CASGQGSSPLHF
TRBD2	TRBV24-1	NA	TRBJ2-1	TGTGCCACCAGTGGGACTAGCGGGAATTATGAGCAGTTCTTC	CATSGTSGNYEQFF
NA	TRBV2	NA	TRBJ1-1	TGTGCCAGCACTCCGGGTCCATCCATGAACACTGAAGCTTTCTTT	CASTPGPSMNTEAFF
NA	TRBV6-5	NA	TRBJ2-6	TGTGCCAGCGAGGACATCCTGAGAGGGGCCAACGTCCTGACTTTC	CASEDILRGANVLTF
TRBD2	TRBV24-1	NA	TRBJ2-5	TGTGCCACCAGTGACCGGACTAGCGTTCGTGGAGAGACCCAGTACTTC	CATSDRTSVRGETQYF
NA	TRBV4-3	once	TRBJ2-7	TGCGCCAGCTCCGCCACCCACCTTGGGGGCGACGAGCAGTACTTC	CASSATHLGGDEQYF
TRBD1	TRBV20-1	NA	TRBJ1-2	TGCAGTGCCAGTAGCCCGGGACAGAGGTCAGGGGGCTACACCTTC	CSASSPGQRSGGYTF
TRBD2	TRBV4-3	NA	TRBJ2-5	TGCGCCAGCAGCCCGATGGCTAGCGGGATGGAGACCCAGTACTTC	CASSPMASGMETQYF
TRBD1	TRBV28	NA	TRBJ2-6	TGTGCCAGCAGTTTACGGGGACAGGGGCTCTCTGGGGCCAACGTCCTGACTTTC	CASSLRGQGLSGANVLTF
TRBD1	TRBV18	once	TRBJ2-5	TGTGCCAGCTCAGCCCGGACAGGGATACAAGAGACCCAGTACTTC	CASSARTGIQETQYF
NA	TRBV6-5	NA	TRBJ2-7	TGTGCCAGTAGGGGCAACTCCTACGAGCAGTACTTC	CASRGNSYEQYF